One and the same sample provided the 27 T cell receptor beta chains below, sequenced in a study of technical replicates of blood from several donors. The repertoire was sequenced with immunoSEQ multiplex PCR; TCRdb's copy has only in-frame clones and lacks some. Among some 13,000 clones, roughly 80% were seen once, and the ten largest hold about an eighth. Material for sequencing was PBMCs. These receptors were collected from a human donor in good health.

The chain is built from TRBV6-1 and TRBJ2-1; 7 nucleotides align to TRBD1. Germline V lookup: CDR1 MNHNS, CDR2 SASEGT. The V gene end was trimmed by 1 base and the J gene end by 5 bases; junction bases not matched to a gene: 8. The CDR3 has 16 residues. As DNA, the CDR3 is TGTGCCAGCAGTGAAGGGGGGACAGTTCGGAACAATGAGCAGTTCTTC. Its translation is CASSEGGTVRNNEQFF.

J is TRBJ1-2 and V is TRBV7-2, with unresolved D. CDR3 length: 12 amino acids. Germline V lookup: CDR1 SGHTA, CDR2 FQGNSA. Trimming took off 5 bases at V and 4 bases at J, with 8 bases between the two ends. The CDR3 is CASSALGYGYTF. The CDR3 DNA is TGTGCCAGCAGCGCCCTCGGCTATGGCTACACCTTC.

The CDR3 spells CASSEYQAVRDEQFF. The CDR3 nucleotides are TGTGCCAGCAGTGAATATCAGGCGGTCAGGGATGAGCAGTTCTTC. This chain uses TRBV25-1 with TRBJ2-1, with a tentative D call TRBD1 (5 bases). V lost 0 bases, J lost 8 bases, and 14 bases lay in between. The germline CDR1 and CDR2 sequences are MGHDK and SYGVNS. The CDR3 sequence is 15 residues long. Drawing the rest from reference TRBV25-1 and TRBJ2-1, the complete variable domain is EADIYQTPRYLVIGTGKKITLECSQTMGHDKMYWYQQDPGMELHLIHYSYGVNSTEKGDLSSESTVSRIRTEHFPLTLESARPSHTSQYLCASSEYQAVRDEQFFGPGTRLTVL.

The chain recombines TRBV9 with TRBJ2-7, with 7 bases identical to TRBD1. V shed 0 bases and J 7 bases; nucleotides not matched to a gene: 13. The V gene's germline CDR1 is SGDLS and CDR2 YYNGEE. The CDR3 spans 16 residues. Here the CDR3 reads CASSVAGQDTLGEQYF. The DNA for the CDR3 is TGTGCCAGCAGCGTAGCTGGACAGGACACCCTAGGTGAGCAGTACTTC.

The V and J genes are TRBV5-1 and TRBJ1-1; weak D call: TRBD1 (6 bases). The CDR3 has 17 amino acids. The germline V and J ends were trimmed by 4 bases and 3 bases, with 22 bases remaining between them. Germline CDR1 SGHRS, CDR2 YFSETQ. The CDR3 sequence: CASSPIFKTGGHTEAFF. CDR3 nucleotides: TGCGCCAGCAGCCCTATATTTAAGACAGGAGGTCACACTGAAGCTTTCTTT.

This chain joins TRBV30 and TRBJ2-2; 8 positions match TRBD2. The CDR3 covers 17 residues. Germline V gene data show CDR1 as GTSNPN and CDR2 as SVGIG (reference sequence). Losses at the gene ends were 0 bases for V and 1 base for J; bases not matched to a gene: 7. Here the CDR3 reads CAWSVFSGTMNTGELFF. Here the CDR3 DNA reads TGTGCCTGGAGTGTATTTAGCGGGACCATGAACACCGGGGAGCTGTTTTTT.

The chain links TRBV11-2 to TRBJ2-5; 8 bases fit TRBD1. Germline V gene data show CDR1 as SGHAT and CDR2 as FQNNGV. The CDR3 contains 17 residues. V lost 1 base to trimming and J lost 5 bases; unmatched junction nucleotides: 12. CDR3 sequence: CASSLGAPGGLGETQYF. CDR3 DNA sequence: TGTGCCAGCAGCTTAGGGGCTCCAGGGGGCTTGGGTGAGACCCAGTACTTC.

The rearrangement uses TRBV27 and TRBJ2-1; D unresolved. Between the trimmed V and J ends, which lost 4 bases and 7 bases, there was a span of 5 bases. This CDR3 has 11 residues. Germline-derived CDR1 and CDR2 are MNHEY and SMNVEV (reference sequence). The CDR3 DNA follows: TGTGCCAGCAGTTCAGGTAATGAGCAGTTCTTC. Translating it yields CASSSGNEQFF.

This chain links TRBV5-1 with TRBJ1-2; TRBD1 agrees at 9 bases. The CDR3 is 13 amino acids. The V segment lost 4 bases and the J segment 8 bases; nucleotides outside the gene matches: 6. Germline CDR1 is SGHRS and CDR2 is YFSETQ. The CDR3 DNA reads as TGCGCCAGCAGCCAGACAGGGGGTGGCGGCTACACCTTC. Translated: CASSQTGGGGYTF.

V is TRBV6-6 and J is TRBJ2-7; D is possibly TRBD1 (5 bases). Germline CDR1 and CDR2: MNHNY and SVGAGI (reference sequence). The CDR3 totals 14 residues. The V end lost 0 bases, the J end lost 6 bases, and 12 bases lay between the germline ends. The CDR3 DNA follows: TGTGCCAGCAGTTACTCGACAGAATCTCGCGAGCAGTACTTC. Protein sequence: CASSYSTESREQYF.

This clone has only one observation. The J gene is TRBJ2-3, the V gene TRBV5-1; D is perhaps TRBD2 (6 bases). The V gene lost 6 bases and the J gene lost 2 bases, with 16 bases spanning the gap. There are 15 residues in the CDR3. CDR1 is SGHRS, CDR2 YFSETQ, per germline. The DNA for the CDR3 is TGCGCCAGCATCCGGGGGACGATGTCCACAGATACGCAGTATTTT. Amino acids: CASIRGTMSTDTQYF.

This chain links TRBV6-1 with TRBJ1-2, with D maybe TRBD1 (5 bases). V was shortened by 1 base and J by 3 bases, with 12 bases between the two germline ends. The CDR3 loop spans 15 amino acids. Per the germline V gene, CDR1 is MNHNS and CDR2 is SASEGT. The DNA for the CDR3 is TGTGCCAGCAGTGAAGGGAGTGCAGGGTACTATGGCTACACCTTC. Translating it yields CASSEGSAGYYGYTF.

The chain couples TRBV11-2 to TRBJ1-2; D possibly corresponds to TRBD1 (6 bases). V dropped 4 bases and J dropped 2 bases, with 8 bases sitting between them. Germline assignment: CDR1 SGHAT and CDR2 FQNNGV. The CDR3 has 13 amino acids. The CDR3 sequence is CASSSDSNYGYTF. The CDR3 coding sequence is TGTGCCAGCAGCTCGGACAGCAACTATGGCTACACCTTC.

The genes are TRBV5-1 and TRBJ2-3; a possible D gene is TRBD2 (5 bases). The CDR3 is made up of 16 amino acids. Trimming shortened V by 0 bases and J by 2 bases, and 13 bases separated the two germline ends. Germline V lookup: CDR1 SGHRS, CDR2 YFSETQ. This chain's CDR3 is CASSLEAGTLTDTQYF. CDR3 nucleotide sequence: TGCGCCAGCAGCTTGGAGGCGGGCACCCTCACAGATACGCAGTATTTT. The full variable domain, completed using reference TRBV5-1 and TRBJ2-3, is KAGVTQTPRYLIKTRGQQVTLSCSPISGHRSVSWYQQTPGQGLQFLFEYFSETQRNKGNFPGRFSGRQFSNSRSEMNVSTLELGDSALYLCASSLEAGTLTDTQYFGPGTRLTVL.

This sequence joins TRBV11-3 and TRBJ2-1; D is possibly TRBD2 (6 bases). Germline V gene sequence: CDR1 SGHNT, CDR2 YENEEA. Trimming pared 0 bases from V and 5 bases from J, leaving 14 bases between. This CDR3 has 16 residues. The CDR3 DNA follows: TGTGCCAGCAGCTTAGATACGGGAGTTAGAAACAATGAGCAGTTCTTC. Protein: CASSLDTGVRNNEQFF.

The chain uses TRBV6-4 and TRBJ2-1; 11 nucleotides line up with TRBD1. Trimming removed 0 bases from V and 11 bases from J; junction bases left unmatched: 0. This CDR3 region has 13 residues. CDR1 is MRHNA, CDR2 SNTAGT, per germline. The CDR3 is CASSDSDRGQQFF. Here the CDR3 DNA reads TGTGCCAGCAGTGACTCGGACAGGGGGCAGCAGTTCTTC.

This chain joins TRBV28 and TRBJ2-7, with 11 bases fitting TRBD2. Trimming removed 5 bases from V and 4 bases from J; junction bases left unmatched: 10. Germline CDR1 reads MDHEN; CDR2 reads SYDVKM. The CDR3 is 16 amino acids. CDR3 amino acids: CASSPPIAGGLYEQYF. CDR3 DNA sequence: TGTGCCAGCAGTCCACCTATAGCGGGAGGGCTGTACGAGCAGTACTTC.

The rearrangement uses TRBV27 and TRBJ2-7; D remains unclear. The CDR3 sequence is 16 residues long. Trimming cost V 2 bases and J 2 bases, with 16 bases left between them. The V gene's germline CDR1 is MNHEY and CDR2 SMNVEV (reference sequence). DNA of the CDR3: TGTGCCAGCAGTTTAGCTCGAGCCACGGCGGCCTACGAGCAGTACTTC. This sequence encodes CASSLARATAAYEQYF.

J is TRBJ1-3 and V is TRBV7-2; D is uncertain. The CDR3 runs to 13 residues. Looked up from germline, CDR1 is SGHTA and CDR2 is FQGNSA. Between the trimmed V and J ends, which lost 6 bases and 0 bases, there was a span of 6 bases. CDR3 region: CASSGFSGNTIYF. The CDR3 DNA reads TGTGCCAGCAGTGGCTTCTCTGGAAACACCATATATTTT.

CDR3 DNA sequence: TGCAGCGCCGAACAGGGCAGGGACACTGAAGCTTTCTTT. This gives the protein CSAEQGRDTEAFF. The chain combines TRBV29-1 with TRBJ1-1; perhaps TRBD1 as D (6 bases). V was cut by 7 bases and J by 3 bases, with 15 bases left in between. The germline gives CDR1 SQVTM, CDR2 ANQGSEA. The CDR3 has 13 amino acids.

The chain combines TRBV10-1 with TRBJ1-3; D might be TRBD1 (6 bases). Germline V gene lookup returns CDR1 WNHNN and CDR2 SYGVQD (reference sequence). The CDR3 is made up of 15 amino acids. The V end lost 3 bases, the J end lost 2 bases, and 11 bases lay between the germline ends. CDR3 amino acids: CASSDHRAAGNTIYF. The DNA of the CDR3 is TGCGCCAGCAGTGATCACAGGGCAGCTGGAAACACCATATATTTT.

This rearrangement joins TRBV7-2 to TRBJ2-5; 8 positions agree with TRBD1. Germline V gene lookup returns CDR1 SGHTA and CDR2 FQGNSA. The CDR3 spans 14 residues. Trimming cost V 5 bases and J 5 bases; bases outside gene matches: 7. DNA for the CDR3: TGTGCCAGCAGCGCGGGACAGGCGGGGGAGACCCAGTACTTC. Protein: CASSAGQAGETQYF.

A single count supports this clone. CDR3 bases: TGTGCCAGCAGCCTTTTGGGAGGTAGGCGGAACACTGAAGCTTTCTTT. As protein: CASSLLGGRRNTEAFF. The V gene is TRBV11-2, the J gene TRBJ1-1; unclear D gene. This CDR3 is built from 16 residues. Germline V gene sequence: CDR1 SGHAT, CDR2 FQNNGV. V lost 5 bases and J 1 base, leaving 17 bases between the germline ends.

The rearrangement uses TRBV7-2 and TRBJ2-7; D might be TRBD2 (5 bases). From germline, CDR1 is SGHTA and CDR2 FQGNSA. The CDR3 extends over 14 amino acids. Trimming took 8 bases from V and 4 from J, leaving 18 bases between them. This CDR3 is CASSGSGLGYEQYF. As DNA, the CDR3 is TGTGCCAGCTCGGGGTCAGGCCTGGGGTACGAGCAGTACTTC. The complete variable domain, with remaining parts taken from reference TRBV7-2 and TRBJ2-7, reads GAGVSQSPSNKVTEKGKDVELRCDPISGHTALYWYRQSLGQGLEFLIYFQGNSAPDKSGLPSDRFSAERTGGSVSTLTIQRTQQEDSAVYLCASSGSGLGYEQYFGPGTRLTVT.

The rearrangement joins TRBV29-1 to TRBJ1-2; 7 nucleotides line up with TRBD1. V gave up 4 bases and J gave up 3 bases; unmatched junction bases: 8. CDR3 size: 14 residues. CDR1 SQVTM and CDR2 ANQGSEA come from the germline V gene. The CDR3 protein is CSVGLDRDDYGYTF. The CDR3 region has the DNA TGCAGCGTTGGGCTCGACAGGGATGACTATGGCTACACCTTC.

The rearrangement uses TRBV6-5 and TRBJ1-1, with 7 bases aligning to TRBD1. With 6 bases clipped from V and 1 base from J, the junction kept 5 bases outside the gene matches. Looked up from germline, CDR1 is MNHEY and CDR2 is SVGAGI. The CDR3 totals 14 residues. CDR3 nucleotides: TGTGCCAGCAGCCTGGACAGGCGGAACACTGAAGCTTTCTTT. As protein: CASSLDRRNTEAFF.

This clone occurred a few times. This chain links TRBV6-1 with TRBJ1-4; 8 nucleotides agree with TRBD1. CDR1 and CDR2 from the germline V gene are MNHNS and SASEGT. CDR3 length equals 15 residues. J gave up 10 bases and V 5 bases, and 12 bases lay outside the gene matches. The CDR3 coding sequence is TGTGCCAGCAGTCCCGCGGAGGGACAGGTCGTAAAACTGTTTTTT. This gives the protein CASSPAEGQVVKLFF.